The 9 T cell receptor beta chains below were found in one sample sequenced in a study of CD8+CD57+ T cells in acquired aplastic anemia. The use of genomic DNA as template underpinned the TCR beta VDJ and CDR3 profiling. TCRdb re-called the reads through MiXCR, storing one row per CDR3 protein. The repertoire holds 150,000 to 200,000 distinct CDR3 sequences, under 70% seen once, with roughly 46% in the top ten. Sequencing was carried out using sorted CD4+, CD8+, or CD8+CD57+ T cells (not recorded which) from PBMCs. The receptors shown here come from a human donor with severe aplastic anemia or a healthy control (not recorded which).

About this clonotype: A much larger clonotype is one base distant, so this may be a read error. The J gene is TRBJ2-7, the V gene TRBV25-1; 15 bases are shared with TRBD2. Per germline, CDR1 MGHDK and CDR2 SYGVNS. Germline trimming cut 8 bases from V and 5 bases from J; bases unmatched to any gene: 7. This CDR3 is 15 amino acids long. CDR3 bases: TGTGCCAGCGGTTCGGGACTAGCGGGGGGTCACGAGCAGTACTTC. It specifies CASGSGLAGGHEQYF.

The V call is TRBV20-1, the J call TRBJ2-3, with 7 bases identical to TRBD2. Germline V gene sequence: CDR1 DFQATT, CDR2 SNEGSKA (reference sequence). V trimming: 1 base; J trimming: 3 bases; junction bases outside the gene matches: 7. The CDR3 has 15 amino acids. CDR3 amino acids: CSARAGGGVTDTQYF. The CDR3 DNA reads as TGCAGTGCTAGAGCCGGCGGGGGAGTAACAGATACGCAGTATTTT.

This clonotype showed up just a few times. V and J are TRBV19 and TRBJ2-7, with D tentatively TRBD1 (6 bases). Trimming pared 10 bases from V and 3 bases from J, leaving 16 bases between. The length of the CDR3 is 13 residues. The germline V gene has CDR1 LNHDA and CDR2 SQIVND (reference sequence). The CDR3: CATFRGKDYEQYF. The DNA for the CDR3 is TGTGCCACATTTAGGGGGAAGGACTACGAGCAGTACTTC.

V and J are TRBV2 and TRBJ2-7; 12 bases fit TRBD2. Germline V gene data show CDR1 as SNHLY and CDR2 as FYNNEI. The CDR3 runs 13 residues. Trimming cost V 9 bases and J 7 bases; bases outside gene matches: 7. The DNA for the CDR3 is TGTGCCAGTATTCTCGGACTAGCGGGGGAGCAGTACTTC. Encoded protein: CASILGLAGEQYF. Combining the CDR3 with reference TRBV2 and TRBJ2-7 gives the whole variable domain EPEVTQTPSHQVTQMGQEVILRCVPISNHLYFYWYRQILGQKVEFLVSFYNNEISEKSEIFDDQFSVERPDGSNFTLKIRSTKLEDSAMYFCASILGLAGEQYFGPGTRLTVT.

A note on this clonotype: The conserved phenylalanine or tryptophan is not found at the CDR3 terminus, so this likely reflects a read error. No DNA is shown, since the ends of the CDR3 on it are uncertain; the CDR3 is the one TCRdb lists. The CDR3 region is CASSLGDRR. This chain uses TRBV5-1 with TRBJ1-1. Germline V CDR1 and CDR2: SGHRS, YFSETQ. With termini counted, the CDR3 has 9 amino acids.

This chain uses TRBV24-1 with TRBJ2-3; D is ambiguous. The germline V and J ends were trimmed by 7 bases and 4 bases, with 20 bases remaining between them. CDR1 is KGHDR and CDR2 is SFDVKD in the germline V gene. The CDR3 extends over 16 amino acids. The CDR3 coding sequence is TGTGCCACCAGAGCCGCGGTAGGTTGGACCGCAGATACGCAGTATTTT. It specifies CATRAAVGWTADTQYF.

This clonotype was seen just once. The chain employs TRBV20-1 and TRBJ1-6, with unresolved D. Germline CDR1 is DFQATT and CDR2 is SNEGSKA (reference sequence). V gave up 6 bases and J gave up 9 bases, with 15 bases separating them. The CDR3 sequence is 13 residues long. DNA for the CDR3: TGCAGTGCCCATGGAGGGCCGAGTTCACCCCTCCACTTT. This encodes CSAHGGPSSPLHF.

The V gene is TRBV19, the J gene TRBJ1-2, with TRBD1 matching over 9 bases. Germline lookup yields CDR1 LNHDA and CDR2 SQIVND (reference sequence). J gave up 4 bases and V 3 bases, and 3 bases lay outside the gene matches. The CDR3 totals 14 residues. The DNA for the CDR3 is TGTGCCAGTAGTATGGGGACAGGGAGCTATGGCTACACCTTC. Translating it yields CASSMGTGSYGYTF.

V is TRBV2 and J is TRBJ1-4, with D unresolved. Between the trimmed V and J ends, which lost 6 bases and 1 base, there was a span of 6 bases. This CDR3 comprises 13 residues. From germline, CDR1 is SNHLY and CDR2 FYNNEI. The CDR3 region is CASRTITNEKLFF. The CDR3 nucleotides read TGTGCCAGCAGGACGATAACTAATGAAAAACTGTTTTTT.